The sequence of this T cell receptor (beta chain) was determined in a study of T cell responses to AZD1222 COVID-19 vaccine. General study results and limits: AZD1222 recipients seropositive at baseline numbered only 5 to 7. Donors skewed white British and female; clonal diversity was possibly underestimated.

The V end was cut by 8 bases, the J end by 4 bases, with 12 bases between. The CDR3 has 13 amino acids. CDR1 is MNHEY, CDR2 SVGAGI, per germline. As concerns this clone: Its antigen is not identified.

Clones were read by immunoSEQ multiplex PCR, and TCRdb kept only the in-frame ones, dropping some. The sample has 100,000 to 130,000 clones, about 90% seen once. This sequence was found in an adult who received the AZD1222 COVID-19 vaccine. The chain carries TRBV6-5 and TRBJ1-3; D is ambiguous. Here the sequenced sample was peripheral blood, taken 28 days after the second AZD1222 dose. As DNA, the CDR3 is TGTGCCAGCCCACCCCCTCGGGGAAACACCATATATTTT. This translates into CASPPPRGNTIYF.